Only a few counts were recorded for the clone carrying this T cell receptor beta chain. This entry comes from a study of T-cell memory formation after mild COVID-19. Each CDR3 protein is one row after TCRdb ran MiXCR on the 5' RACE reads. The table records some 320,000 distinct CDR3 sequences, about a sixth of them present only once. V was pared by 2 bases and J by 3 bases, with 8 bases between. Germline lookup yields CDR1 MNHEY and CDR2 SVGEGT. This CDR3 is built from 14 residues. The chain couples TRBV6-2 or TRBV6-3 to TRBJ2-4; no reliable D call. Sequencing input: PBMCs or a T cell subset sorted from them (not recorded which). This sequence was found in a man aged 18 to 35 who had mild COVID-19 (a few samples of this study predate the infection). Cell type and time point are not known. This chain's CDR3 is CASSYTDLKNIQYF. The CDR3 DNA reads as TGTGCCAGCAGTTACACGGACCTCAAAAACATTCAGTACTTC.